Listed here are 20 T cell receptor beta chains from one sample, sequenced in a study of blood T cell repertoires in COVID-19. The data were produced by immunoSEQ multiplex PCR, yet TCRdb's version contains in-frame clones alone and is incomplete. The sample contains about 250,000 clones, about 83% of which appear only once. The sequencing input was peripheral blood. The receptor set was obtained from a woman at least 80 years old with COVID-19, enrolled during active disease.

The chain joins TRBV24-1 to TRBJ1-3; D gene ambiguous. Between the trimmed V and J ends, which lost 7 bases and 4 bases, there was a span of 13 bases. Germline V CDR1 and CDR2: KGHDR, SFDVKD. The CDR3 runs to 14 residues. The CDR3 spells CATSSPGGGNTIYF. Written as DNA, the CDR3 is TGTGCCACCAGCAGCCCCGGCGGGGGAAACACCATATATTTT.

This chain joins TRBV28 and TRBJ1-1, with TRBD1 as a possible D gene (5 bases). This CDR3 comprises 15 residues. V was shortened by 8 bases and J by 1 base, with 17 bases between the two germline ends. Germline V gives CDR1 MDHEN, CDR2 SYDVKM. CDR3 in DNA: TGTGCCAGCCTACGTAGGGGTATAGGGAACACTGAAGCTTTCTTT. Its protein is CASLRRGIGNTEAFF. The full variable domain, its missing parts supplied by reference TRBV28 and TRBJ1-1, is DVKVTQSSRYLVKRTGEKVFLECVQDMDHENMFWYRQDPGLGLRLIYFSYDVKMKEKGDIPEGYSVSREKKERFSLILESASTNQTSMYLCASLRRGIGNTEAFFGQGTRLTVV.

V gene TRBV2 combines with J gene TRBJ2-3, with D possibly matching TRBD2 (5 bases). The CDR3 runs 16 residues. The V gene lost 8 bases and the J gene lost 1 base, with 19 bases spanning the gap. Germline loops: CDR1 SNHLY, CDR2 FYNNEI. CDR3 amino acids: CASRGTDLIGTDTQYF. The CDR3 coding sequence is TGTGCCAGCCGGGGTACAGATCTGATCGGCACAGATACGCAGTATTTT. The variable domain in full, with the rest retrieved from reference TRBV2 and TRBJ2-3, is EPEVTQTPSHQVTQMGQEVILRCVPISNHLYFYWYRQILGQKVEFLVSFYNNEISEKSEIFDDQFSVERPDGSNFTLKIRSTKLEDSAMYFCASRGTDLIGTDTQYFGPGTRLTVL.

The V gene is TRBV7-9, the J gene TRBJ1-5; no definite D call. CDR1 and CDR2 from the germline V gene are SEHNR and FQNEAQ (reference sequence). This CDR3 is built from 12 residues. Trimming removed 1 base from V and 9 bases from J, with 7 bases in between. The CDR3 nucleotides read TGTGCCAGCAGCTTAGTGTCGGGGCCCCAGCATTTT. Amino acids: CASSLVSGPQHF.

The chain recombines TRBV20-1 with TRBJ1-4; 8 bases agree with TRBD1. The CDR3 is 14 amino acids. After removal of 3 bases from V and 8 bases from J, the junction contained 8 bases not matched to a gene. Germline values: CDR1 DFQATT, CDR2 SNEGSKA (reference sequence). CDR3 DNA: TGCAGTGCTAGTAGGGACAGGAGCTTGGAAAAACTGTTTTTT. Translating it yields CSASRDRSLEKLFF.

The chain is built from TRBV5-4 and TRBJ1-1, with D perhaps TRBD1 (5 bases). This CDR3 has 15 residues. Germline CDR1 SGHNT, CDR2 YYREEE (reference sequence). Between the trimmed V and J ends, which lost 7 bases and 0 bases, there was a span of 16 bases. In DNA form, the CDR3 reads TGTGCCAGCCAATCGCCAGGGTTTATGAACACTGAAGCTTTCTTT. Amino acids: CASQSPGFMNTEAFF.

CDR3 amino acids: CASSSAGPGNTIYF. CDR3 DNA sequence: TGCGCCAGCAGCTCCGCGGGACCTGGAAACACCATATATTTT. The chain combines TRBV5-1 with TRBJ1-3, with D perhaps TRBD1 (5 bases). Germline V gives CDR1 SGHRS, CDR2 YFSETQ. V was shortened by 3 bases and J by 2 bases, with 9 bases between the two germline ends. The CDR3 spans 14 residues.

V is TRBV7-2 and J is TRBJ2-3; TRBD2 agrees at 7 bases. V was pared by 6 bases and J by 9 bases, with 6 bases of the junction left unmatched. Germline V CDR1 and CDR2: SGHTA, FQGNSA. CDR3 length equals 12 residues. In DNA form, the CDR3 reads TGTGCCAGCAGGGGGGAGGGAGGGACGCAGTATTTT. Protein product: CASRGEGGTQYF. The whole variable domain, filled in from reference TRBV7-2 and TRBJ2-3, reads GAGVSQSPSNKVTEKGKDVELRCDPISGHTALYWYRQSLGQGLEFLIYFQGNSAPDKSGLPSDRFSAERTGGSVSTLTIQRTQQEDSAVYLCASRGEGGTQYFGPGTRLTVL.

V is TRBV3-1 (or the pseudogene TRBV3-2) and J is TRBJ2-5, with 8 bases matching TRBD2. V was clipped by 1 base and J by 4 bases; unmatched bases: 2. In germline, CDR1 is LGHDT, CDR2 YNNKEL (reference sequence). The CDR3 length is 14 residues. The CDR3, as DNA: TGTGCCAGCAGCCAAGCGGGGGGGGTAGAGACCCAGTACTTC. It specifies CASSQAGGVETQYF.

The chain links TRBV5-1 to TRBJ1-2, with D possibly matching TRBD1 (6 bases). Germline-derived CDR1 and CDR2 are SGHRS and YFSETQ. V lost 4 bases to trimming and J lost 2 bases, with 12 bases between them. CDR3 size: 14 residues. This chain's CDR3 is CASSDGTQNYGYTF. DNA of the CDR3: TGCGCCAGCAGCGACGGGACACAGAACTATGGCTACACCTTC. The full variable domain, in which reference TRBV5-1 and TRBJ1-2 provide the parts outside the CDR3, is KAGVTQTPRYLIKTRGQQVTLSCSPISGHRSVSWYQQTPGQGLQFLFEYFSETQRNKGNFPGRFSGRQFSNSRSEMNVSTLELGDSALYLCASSDGTQNYGYTFGSGTRLTVV.

The chain carries TRBV5-1 and TRBJ2-2; D perhaps matches TRBD1 (6 bases). The CDR3 covers 14 residues. CDR1 and CDR2 (germline): SGHRS, YFSETQ. Trimming removed 5 bases from V and 4 bases from J, with 12 bases in between. The CDR3 coding sequence is TGCGCCAGCAGGCGAGGACAGTCCACCGGGGAGCTGTTTTTT. This translates into CASRRGQSTGELFF.

The chain has TRBV4-1 and TRBJ1-1; TRBD1 matches at 8 bases. The CDR3 loop spans 16 amino acids. Germline loops: CDR1 MGHRA, CDR2 YSYEKL. Trimming cost V 1 base and J 7 bases; bases outside gene matches: 11. The CDR3 protein is CASSQADPGGAFEAFF. CDR3 bases: TGCGCCAGCAGCCAAGCTGATCCAGGGGGCGCGTTTGAAGCTTTCTTT.

The rearrangement joins TRBV7-2 to TRBJ1-3, with D unclear. V was clipped by 2 bases and J by 0 bases, with 8 bases between them. The CDR3 has 15 residues. Germline-derived CDR1 and CDR2 are SGHTA and FQGNSA. CDR3 DNA: TGTGCCAGCAGCTTAACAGTAGTCTCTGGAAACACCATATATTTT. It yields the protein CASSLTVVSGNTIYF.

As DNA, the CDR3 is TGTGCCAGCAGCTTAGAAGGACAGGCCACCGGGGAGCTGTTTTTT. As protein: CASSLEGQATGELFF. The V gene is TRBV11-1, the J gene TRBJ2-2; 7 bases agree with TRBD1. V shed 1 base, J shed 4 bases, and the junction held 3 bases outside the gene matches. CDR1 and CDR2 from the germline V gene are SGHAT and FQDESV (reference sequence). The CDR3 sequence is 15 residues long.

The rearrangement joins TRBV6-5 to TRBJ2-7, with 8 bases matching TRBD1. V shed 4 bases and J 7 bases; nucleotides not matched to a gene: 9. Germline V gives CDR1 MNHEY, CDR2 SVGAGI. This CDR3 is built from 14 residues. The CDR3 DNA reads TGTGCCAGCAGTTCCTTGGACAGGGTGTCTGAGCAGTACTTC. This encodes CASSSLDRVSEQYF.

V usage is TRBV9 and J usage is TRBJ2-7; TRBD2 matches at 11 bases. This CDR3 is 20 amino acids long. Germline loops: CDR1 SGDLS, CDR2 YYNGEE. V lost 8 bases, J lost 5 bases, and 27 bases stayed unmatched. The CDR3 nucleotides are TGTGCCAGTCCCCCACTCTTGTGGACTAGCGGGTCCATTGGTATCCACGAGCAGTACTTC. It codes for CASPPLLWTSGSIGIHEQYF.

The chain uses TRBV2 and TRBJ2-5; TRBD2 might be the D (5 bases). Germline loops: CDR1 SNHLY, CDR2 FYNNEI. V lost 2 bases, J lost 5 bases, and 15 bases lay in between. CDR3 size: 15 residues. The CDR3 DNA reads as TGTGCCAGCAGTGAATCTGGGTTGCGAGGGGAGACCCAGTACTTC. The encoded protein is CASSESGLRGETQYF.

The CDR3 sequence is CASSTSVDKAHPEAFF. The CDR3 bases are TGTGCCAGCAGTACATCAGTGGACAAAGCTCATCCTGAAGCTTTCTTT. The gene calls are TRBV21-1 and TRBJ1-1; the table calls TRBD1, which could not be checked here. TRBV21-1 is a pseudogene locus. This CDR3 has 16 amino acids.

The chain joins TRBV18 to TRBJ1-6; 7 nucleotides match TRBD1. Per the germline V gene, CDR1 is KGHSH and CDR2 is LQKENI. The CDR3 covers 15 residues. V shed 3 bases, J shed 9 bases, and the junction held 8 bases outside the gene matches. CDR3 DNA sequence: TGTGCCAGCTCACCCGGGACAGAGAGCTCTTCACCCCTCCACTTT. Protein product: CASSPGTESSSPLHF.

With regard to this clone: This sample also contains other DNA sequences that code for the same CDR3. V is TRBV6-5 and J is TRBJ1-6, with 7 bases aligning to TRBD1. CDR1 and CDR2 from the germline V gene are MNHEY and SVGAGI. The CDR3 covers 15 residues. V gave up 6 bases and J gave up 10 bases; unmatched junction bases: 12. The CDR3 region has the DNA TGTGCCAGCAGCTATCAAGACAGGGTGAACTCACCCCTCCACTTT. It is translated as CASSYQDRVNSPLHF.